One sample yielded the 8 T cell receptor beta chains listed below, sequenced in a study of tumor-infiltrating lymphocytes in primary liver carcinoma. Unsorted bulk tissue, roughly 19-34 mg of it, served as the source for co-extraction of RNA and DNA. The input was 450 to 500 ng total RNA; TCR beta cDNA was made from it with a constant-region primer. Libraries for TCR beta were built through three nested multiplex PCR rounds, which together made up a slightly modified ARM-PCR procedure. The two initial PCR rounds, nine to eleven cycles each, used TRBV1-TRBV30 forward and C-beta reverse primers. TCRdb recomputed calls from the multiplex PCR reads with MiXCR, one row per CDR3 protein. This sample yields 100,000 to 120,000 distinct CDR3 sequences, of which roughly 85% are seen a single time; 15% to 25% belongs to the top ten. Sequencing was performed on liver tumor tissue from sampling region 3. Indicated subset: tumor region T3, left-lateral pole. The receptors originated from a man aged 35-49 years with primary liver carcinoma and hepatitis B virus infection.

In the case of this clonotype: A read error may explain this, as a much larger clone is one base away. The CDR3 is CASSGGDTDMQYF. CDR3 nucleotides: TGTGCCAGCAGTGGCGGGGACACAGATATGCAGTATTTT. The chain uses TRBV6-4 and TRBJ2-3; D may match TRBD1 or TRBD2 (6 bases each). Germline CDR1 MRHNA, CDR2 SNTAGT. The CDR3 runs to 13 residues.

This clonotype was detected a few times. Here the CDR3 omits its conserved ending phenylalanine or tryptophan, so a read error is the likely source. This chain links TRBV6-6 with TRBJ2-7; 8 bases agree with TRBD2. V dropped 5 bases and J dropped 3; count of bases not matched to a gene: 9. The germline V gene has CDR1 MNHNY and CDR2 SVGAGI (reference sequence). The CDR3 contains 15 residues. The CDR3 bases are TGTGCCAGCAGTGCTACTAGCGGATATGTCTACGAGCAGTACTCC. Translated, it gives CASSATSGYVYEQYS.

About this clonotype itself: Mismatch with germline at one junction end may stem from a read error. This chain uses TRBV12-3 or TRBV12-4 with TRBJ2-5, with TRBD1 matching 7 bases. The CDR3 runs to 14 residues. The CDR3: CASALGQSQETQYF. In DNA, the CDR3 is TGTGCCAGTGCTCTGGGACAGTCCCAAGAAACCCAGTACTTC.

This clonotype was seen a single time. The rearrangement joins TRBV6-5 to TRBJ2-5; D uncertain. CDR3 length equals 13 residues. V lost 2 bases, J lost 5 bases, and 9 bases lay in between. The V gene's germline CDR1 is MNHEY and CDR2 SVGAGI. The CDR3 is CASSYPEAETQYF. As DNA, the CDR3 is TGTGCCAGCAGTTACCCGGAAGCGGAGACCCAGTACTTC.

With respect to this clonotype: The conserved closing phenylalanine or tryptophan is absent in this CDR3, likely reflecting a read error. This chain links TRBV13 with TRBJ1-2; D gene ambiguous. The CDR3 runs to 13 residues. Germline values: CDR1 PRHDT, CDR2 FYEKMQ (reference sequence). This CDR3 reads CARSSPEAYGYTY. CDR3 DNA: TGTGCCAGGAGCTCCCCCGAAGCCTATGGCTACACCTAC.

Notes on this clonotype: At one of its ends the junction is not consistent with the germline gene, which may arise from a read error. V usage is TRBV29-1 and J usage is TRBJ2-2, with TRBD2 as a possible D gene (5 bases). Germline loops: CDR1 SQVTM, CDR2 ANQGSEA. The length of the CDR3 is 11 residues. The CDR3 coding sequence is TGCAGCGTTGGACTCACCGGGGAGATGTCTTTT. It codes for CSVGLTGEMSF.

Concerning this clonotype itself: An end of the junction does not agree with germline; a read error may underlie this. The genes are TRBV6-5 and TRBJ2-6; possible D gene TRBD1, 5 bases. Germline V gene sequence: CDR1 MNHEY, CDR2 SVGAGI. CDR3 size: 15 residues. The CDR3 sequence is CASRYRGSGAKVLTF. The CDR3 DNA reads TGTGCCAGCAGATATAGGGGCTCTGGGGCCAAGGTCCTGACTTTC.

Note on this clonotype: The conserved phenylalanine or tryptophan normally closing the CDR3 is absent here, so this likely arose from a read error. The chain has TRBV29-1 and TRBJ2-1; D unresolved. Germline loops: CDR1 SQVTM, CDR2 ANQGSEA. V lost 5 bases to trimming and J lost 9 bases, with 8 bases between them. The CDR3 spans 10 residues. CDR3 bases: TGCAGCGTTCTTAACAGTGAGCAGTTCCTC. As protein: CSVLNSEQFL.